A single sample gave rise to the 29 T cell receptor beta chains below, sequenced in a study of a mutant IDH1 vaccine in newly diagnosed glioma. Assay: immunoSEQ multiplex PCR; the TCRdb copy retains only in-frame clones and omits some. This table holds tens of thousands of clones, approximately 76% found once. The time point here: week 23, last vaccination. A 20-mer mutant IDH1 peptide at 300 ug was injected subcutaneously with topical imiquimod. Their antigens remain unidentified. Source: PBMCs, taken from a glioma patient whose treatment included an IDH1 peptide vaccine. Receptors originate from a man over 45 with glioma.

The gene calls are TRBV5-8 and TRBJ1-5; D gene unclear. There are 10 residues in the CDR3. V dropped 0 bases and J dropped 14 bases, with 6 bases sitting between them. The germline gives CDR1 SGHTS, CDR2 YDEGEE. The CDR3 spells CASSLGAKHF. The CDR3 DNA follows: TGTGCCAGCAGCTTGGGGGCCAAGCATTTT.

The chain has TRBV6-5 and TRBJ2-7; 7 nucleotides line up with TRBD1. The junction had 4 bases not matched to a gene; V was cut back by 0 bases and J by 2 bases. Looked up from germline, CDR1 is MNHEY and CDR2 is SVGAGI. The CDR3 has 15 residues. DNA of the CDR3: TGTGCCAGCAGTTACTCGACAGGGCGTACCTACGAGCAGTACTTC. This sequence encodes CASSYSTGRTYEQYF.

This chain connects TRBV5-1 to TRBJ2-1, with D tentatively TRBD1 (5 bases). This CDR3 comprises 15 residues. The germline CDR1 and CDR2 sequences are SGHRS and YFSETQ. V gave up 2 bases and J gave up 2 bases, with 11 bases separating them. CDR3 in DNA: TGCGCCAGCAGCTTCGAAGGGGTTACCTACAATGAGCAGTTCTTC. This codes for CASSFEGVTYNEQFF. Drawing the rest from reference TRBV5-1 and TRBJ2-1, the complete variable domain is KAGVTQTPRYLIKTRGQQVTLSCSPISGHRSVSWYQQTPGQGLQFLFEYFSETQRNKGNFPGRFSGRQFSNSRSEMNVSTLELGDSALYLCASSFEGVTYNEQFFGPGTRLTVL.

This sequence joins TRBV30 and TRBJ2-1; no clear D. This CDR3 contains 12 residues. V lost 5 bases to trimming and J lost 6 bases, with 11 bases between them. In germline, CDR1 is GTSNPN, CDR2 SVGIG (reference sequence). CDR3 sequence (DNA): TGTGCCTGGGCCCCAATATCCAATGAGCAGTTCTTC. Translating it yields CAWAPISNEQFF.

This clone showed up just a few times. The rearrangement uses TRBV18 and TRBJ1-1; TRBD1 matches at 12 bases. Germline CDR1 reads KGHSH; CDR2 reads LQKENI. After removal of 0 bases from V and 7 bases from J, the junction contained 6 bases not matched to a gene. The CDR3 runs to 16 residues. The CDR3 DNA sequence: TGTGCCAGCTCACCACCGGGACAGGGGGCGATCGGTGAAGCTTTCTTT. It encodes CASSPPGQGAIGEAFF.

V is TRBV2 and J is TRBJ1-5; D not certain. CDR3 length: 16 amino acids. Deletions cut 1 base from V and 1 base from J, with 11 bases between. Germline V gives CDR1 SNHLY, CDR2 FYNNEI. In DNA form, the CDR3 reads TGTGCCAGCAGTGAAGAGGGCCCAGGCAGCAATCAGCCCCAGCATTTT. Protein sequence: CASSEEGPGSNQPQHF.

The rearrangement joins TRBV10-3 to TRBJ1-1; 11 nucleotides agree with TRBD1. Trimming cost V 6 bases and J 7 bases; bases outside gene matches: 10. The CDR3 length is 15 residues. Germline CDR1 and CDR2: ENHRY and SYGVKD. CDR3 protein: CAIRQGQGVSDEAFF. The CDR3 DNA follows: TGTGCCATCAGACAGGGACAGGGGGTGAGCGATGAAGCTTTCTTT.

The chain employs TRBV5-3 and TRBJ2-7; perhaps TRBD2 as D (5 bases). TRBV5-3 is marked as an open reading frame, function uncertain. V lost 4 bases, J lost 7 bases, and 18 bases lay in between. The CDR3 contains 14 residues. CDR3 coding DNA: TGTGCCAGAAGCCCGAGGCGGACTTTCGGTGAGCAGTACTTC. This translates into CARSPRRTFGEQYF.

This clone has only one observation. The chain couples TRBV19 to TRBJ2-1; the D is unclear. This CDR3 region has 15 residues. V was pared by 3 bases and J by 4 bases, with 13 bases between. From germline, CDR1 is LNHDA and CDR2 SQIVND (reference sequence). The DNA of the CDR3 is TGTGCCAGTAGTATGGCCCAGGTGTATTACAATGAGCAGTTCTTC. As protein: CASSMAQVYYNEQFF.

This clone was seen a single time. The rearrangement joins TRBV9 to TRBJ2-2; 8 bases map to TRBD1. CDR3 length: 15 amino acids. Looked up from germline, CDR1 is SGDLS and CDR2 is YYNGEE. The J segment lost 4 bases and the V segment lost 0 bases, leaving 2 bases of the junction unmatched. In DNA, the CDR3 is TGTGCCAGCAGCGTAGGTCAGGGGGCCACCGGGGAGCTGTTTTTT. Translated: CASSVGQGATGELFF.

V gene TRBV27 combines with J gene TRBJ1-5, with 11 bases fitting TRBD1. The CDR3 sequence is 12 residues long. Trimming cost V 8 bases and J 7 bases; bases outside gene matches: 1. From germline, CDR1 is MNHEY and CDR2 SMNVEV (reference sequence). As DNA, the CDR3 is TGTGCCAGCTGGGACAGGGGGCAGCCCCAGCATTTT. Its protein is CASWDRGQPQHF.

A few counts support this clone. This chain connects TRBV11-2 to TRBJ1-1; D gene unclear. Germline V gene lookup returns CDR1 SGHAT and CDR2 FQNNGV. The CDR3 runs 13 residues. With 1 base removed from V and 1 base from J, the gap between germline ends came to 4 bases. CDR3 bases: TGTGCCAGCAGCTTAGCACCGAACACTGAAGCTTTCTTT. Translation: CASSLAPNTEAFF.

The chain links TRBV5-5 to TRBJ1-1; D may be TRBD1 (5 bases). This CDR3 is 14 amino acids long. V lost 2 bases and J 1 base, leaving 9 bases between the germline ends. The germline V gene encodes CDR1 SGHKS and CDR2 YYEKEE (reference sequence). The CDR3 coding sequence is TGTGCCAGCAGCTTCCAGACAGCGAACACTGAAGCTTTCTTT. It codes for CASSFQTANTEAFF.

The chain employs TRBV10-1 and TRBJ1-1; 9 bases are a match to TRBD1. This CDR3 comprises 12 residues. Trimming removed 6 bases from V and 9 bases from J; junction bases left unmatched: 5. CDR1 is WNHNN and CDR2 is SYGVQD in the germline V gene (reference sequence). The CDR3 sequence: CASSLGQGKAFF. CDR3 nucleotides: TGCGCCAGCAGCCTAGGACAGGGGAAAGCTTTCTTT.

Here the CDR3 reads CSVPRGYNEQFF. CDR3 nucleotides: TGCAGCGTCCCGAGGGGTTACAATGAGCAGTTCTTC. The chain is built from TRBV29-1 and TRBJ2-1; D may correspond to TRBD1 or TRBD2 (5 bases each). Germline V gives CDR1 SQVTM, CDR2 ANQGSEA. The V and J ends lost 6 bases and 4 bases respectively, with 10 bases between them. There are 12 residues in the CDR3.

The chain is built from TRBV6-5 and TRBJ2-1; TRBD2 matches at 9 bases. The V segment lost 8 bases and the J segment 9 bases; nucleotides outside the gene matches: 11. CDR1 and CDR2 (germline): MNHEY, SVGAGI. This CDR3 has 14 residues. The DNA of the CDR3 is TGTGCCAGCTCCGGGCTAGCGGGGAAAGGTGAGCAGTTCTTC. Translation gives CASSGLAGKGEQFF.

This clone was seen a handful of times. The chain carries TRBV6-1 and TRBJ2-7; 7 nucleotides align to TRBD2. Germline V gene sequence: CDR1 MNHNS, CDR2 SASEGT. J lost 2 bases, V lost 1 base, and 5 bases had no gene match. The CDR3 extends over 15 amino acids. The CDR3 bases are TGTGCCAGCAGTGAAGGGCTAGCGGTTACCTACGAGCAGTACTTC. It encodes CASSEGLAVTYEQYF.

The V call is TRBV4-1, the J call TRBJ2-2, with unresolved D. With 1 base removed from V and 8 bases from J, the gap between germline ends came to 11 bases. Germline V gene sequence: CDR1 MGHRA, CDR2 YSYEKL. The CDR3 has 14 amino acids. For the CDR3, the DNA is TGCGCCAGCAGCCAAGTAGGGTCCAGTGGGGAGCTGTTTTTT. Translating gives CASSQVGSSGELFF.

CDR3 sequence: CSVESVMGTGELFF. CDR3 DNA: TGCAGCGTTGAAAGTGTAATGGGCACCGGGGAGCTGTTTTTT. The rearrangement links TRBV29-1 to TRBJ2-2; D remains ambiguous. The ends were cut back, 2 bases at V and 4 bases at J, with 11 bases in the middle. This CDR3 has 14 residues. The germline CDR1 and CDR2 sequences are SQVTM and ANQGSEA.

The chain has TRBV5-4 and TRBJ1-2; D gene ambiguous. This CDR3 comprises 13 residues. Trimming stripped 0 bases from V and 7 bases from J, with 10 bases between. CDR1 is SGHNT and CDR2 is YYREEE in the germline V gene (reference sequence). The CDR3 coding sequence is TGTGCCAGCAGCTTGGGCACCACTTCTGGCTACACCTTC. Its protein product is CASSLGTTSGYTF.

This clone appeared a few times. The rearrangement links TRBV7-9 to TRBJ1-1, with D possibly being TRBD1 (5 bases). Germline assignment: CDR1 SEHNR and CDR2 FQNEAQ (reference sequence). The CDR3 extends over 14 amino acids. Trimming shortened V by 7 bases and J by 4 bases, and 16 bases separated the two germline ends. This CDR3 reads CASTSGPGGTEAFF. CDR3 DNA: TGTGCCAGCACCTCGGGACCGGGGGGCACTGAAGCTTTCTTT.

The chain's CDR3 is CASSFGTGSYEQYF. CDR3 nucleotide sequence: TGCGCCAGCAGCTTTGGGACAGGCAGCTACGAGCAGTACTTC. The J gene is TRBJ2-7, the V gene TRBV5-1; the match to TRBD1 covers 8 bases. Germline V gene sequence: CDR1 SGHRS, CDR2 YFSETQ. CDR3 length: 14 amino acids. Trimming took 2 bases from V and 3 from J; bases not matched to a gene: 4. The whole variable domain, filled in from reference TRBV5-1 and TRBJ2-7, reads KAGVTQTPRYLIKTRGQQVTLSCSPISGHRSVSWYQQTPGQGLQFLFEYFSETQRNKGNFPGRFSGRQFSNSRSEMNVSTLELGDSALYLCASSFGTGSYEQYFGPGTRLTVT.

V gene TRBV4-3 combines with J gene TRBJ2-3; TRBD2 matches at 10 bases. From germline, CDR1 is LGHNA and CDR2 YSLEER. V lost 0 bases to trimming and J lost 3 bases; unmatched junction nucleotides: 6. The CDR3 length is 17 residues. This chain's CDR3 is CASSQEEAGGRTDTQYF. The CDR3 bases are TGCGCCAGCAGCCAAGAAGAAGCGGGGGGGCGTACAGATACGCAGTATTTT.

This clone was found once. One end of the junction varies from germline; a read error may be responsible. The rearrangement joins TRBV11-1 to TRBJ2-1; D could derive from TRBD1 or TRBD2 (5 bases each). The CDR3 contains 15 residues. Germline CDR1 reads SGHAT; CDR2 reads FQDESV (reference sequence). The CDR3 DNA reads TGTGCCAGCCGCTTTGAGGGGTCCTCCTACAATGAGCAGTTCTTC. Translated, it gives CASRFEGSSYNEQFF. Complete variable domain (other parts from reference TRBV11-1 and TRBJ2-1): EAEVAQSPRYKITEKSQAVAFWCDPISGHATLYWYRQILGQGPELLVQFQDESVVDDSQLPKDRFSAERLKGVDSTLKIQPAELGDSAMYLCASRFEGSSYNEQFFGPGTRLTVL.

The chain uses TRBV4-3 and TRBJ1-5; no reliable D call. CDR3 length: 13 amino acids. Per the germline V gene, CDR1 is LGHNA and CDR2 is YSLEER. Trimming took 4 bases from V and 5 from J, leaving 9 bases between them. This chain's CDR3 is CASSLGVDQPQHF. The DNA of the CDR3 is TGCGCCAGCAGCCTCGGGGTAGATCAGCCCCAGCATTTT.

This clone was seen only a few times. V usage is TRBV7-8 and J usage is TRBJ2-7; D is unresolved. With 5 bases removed from V and 4 bases from J, the gap between germline ends came to 9 bases. CDR1 and CDR2 from the germline V gene are SGHVS and FQNEAQ. This CDR3 has 12 residues. The CDR3 DNA is TGTGCCAGCAGCACACGAGAGTACGAGCAGTACTTC. As protein: CASSTREYEQYF.

V usage is TRBV5-6 and J usage is TRBJ1-5, with D possibly matching TRBD1 (6 bases). The ends were cut back, 4 bases at V and 0 bases at J, with 17 bases in the middle. CDR3 length equals 17 residues. CDR1 is SGHDT, CDR2 YYEEEE, per germline. CDR3 nucleotides: TGTGCCAGCAGCCCCTACGGACAGCATAATAGCAATCAGCCCCAGCATTTT. This encodes CASSPYGQHNSNQPQHF.

This sequence joins TRBV5-4 and TRBJ2-5, with 9 bases that match TRBD2. The ends lost 0 bases at V and 5 bases at J; junction bases unmatched: 11. CDR3 length equals 17 residues. Germline assignment: CDR1 SGHNT and CDR2 YYREEE (reference sequence). Here the CDR3 DNA reads TGTGCCAGCAGCTTGGAAGGAAGCGGGGGGAGACGGGAGACCCAGTACTTC. This translates into CASSLEGSGGRRETQYF.

This chain connects TRBV5-5 to TRBJ2-2; perhaps TRBD2 as D (5 bases). Germline lookup yields CDR1 SGHKS and CDR2 YYEKEE (reference sequence). Trimming shortened V by 3 bases and J by 1 base, and 7 bases separated the two germline ends. This CDR3 spans 14 amino acids. CDR3 sequence reads: CASSSGLNTGELFF. The CDR3 nucleotides read TGTGCCAGCAGCTCGGGGTTGAACACCGGGGAGCTGTTTTTT. Combining the CDR3 with reference TRBV5-5 and TRBJ2-2 gives the whole variable domain DAGVTQSPTHLIKTRGQQVTLRCSPISGHKSVSWYQQVLGQGPQFIFQYYEKEERGRGNFPDRFSARQFPNYSSELNVNALLLGDSALYLCASSSGLNTGELFFGEGSRLTVL.